Presented here are 21 T cell receptor beta chains from one specimen sequenced in a study of spatial heterogeneity in lung cancer. Using its own MiXCR run on the 5' RACE reads, TCRdb lists one record per CDR3 protein. The table lists around 110,000 distinct CDR3 sequences, 12% of them singletons. The sample's time point: blood at routine non-recurrence follow-up after resection. The authors sequenced whole RNA from tumor, nontumor lung or frozen PBMC without sorting. This material consisted of PBMCs, taken at follow-up. The receptors stem from a male donor with early-stage non-small cell lung cancer.

This clonotype was counted ten times or more. The genes are TRBV2 and TRBJ2-3; D is possibly TRBD2 (6 bases). The V end lost 7 bases, the J end lost 5 bases, and 19 bases lay between the germline ends. The CDR3 length is 15 residues. Per the germline V gene, CDR1 is SNHLY and CDR2 is FYNNEI. The CDR3 bases are TGTGCCAGCATCAAAGCGGGCGGACCAGGAGATACGCAGTATTTT. Protein sequence: CASIKAGGPGDTQYF.

The sample holds many counts of this clonotype. This chain uses TRBV28 with TRBJ2-7; D gene uncertain. CDR1 and CDR2 (germline): MDHEN, SYDVKM. V lost 5 bases and J 3 bases, leaving 8 bases between the germline ends. The CDR3 consists of 12 residues. CDR3 DNA sequence: TGTGCCAGCAGTGCCTTCAGCTACGAGCAGTACTTC. It yields the protein CASSAFSYEQYF.

This clonotype was seen only a few times. The rearrangement joins TRBV6-6 to TRBJ2-5; the D is unclear. The V end lost 2 bases, the J end lost 3 bases, and 13 bases lay between the germline ends. Germline V gene data show CDR1 as MNHNY and CDR2 as SVGAGI (reference sequence). The CDR3 covers 15 residues. For the CDR3, the DNA is TGTGCCAGCAGTTACCCTCCCCTGGGGAAAGAGACCCAGTACTTC. It yields the protein CASSYPPLGKETQYF.

V usage is TRBV7-8 and J usage is TRBJ2-6; D gene unclear. CDR1 SGHVS and CDR2 FQNEAQ come from the germline V gene. The ends were cut back, 3 bases at V and 4 bases at J, with 10 bases in the middle. The CDR3 runs to 15 residues. CDR3 in DNA: TGTGCCAGCAGCTTGGGCGGCCCCGGGGCCAACGTCCTGACTTTC. Its translation: CASSLGGPGANVLTF.

The rearrangement uses TRBV6-5 and TRBJ2-3, with D perhaps TRBD1 or TRBD2 (6 bases each). V was trimmed by 6 bases and J by 4 bases, leaving 8 bases between them. The CDR3 length is 12 residues. Germline V gives CDR1 MNHEY, CDR2 SVGAGI. The DNA of the CDR3 is TGTGCCAGCAGGAGGGGGGCAGATACGCAGTATTTT. It yields the protein CASRRGADTQYF.

The rearrangement joins TRBV5-1 to TRBJ2-1, with 8 bases fitting TRBD2. This CDR3 region has 15 residues. The germline V gene encodes CDR1 SGHRS and CDR2 YFSETQ. V was clipped by 3 bases and J by 8 bases; unmatched bases: 10. The chain's CDR3 is CASSSGYGGAYEQFF. Here the CDR3 DNA reads TGCGCCAGCAGCTCTGGCTACGGGGGGGCCTATGAGCAGTTCTTC. The full variable domain, its missing parts supplied by reference TRBV5-1 and TRBJ2-1, is KAGVTQTPRYLIKTRGQQVTLSCSPISGHRSVSWYQQTPGQGLQFLFEYFSETQRNKGNFPGRFSGRQFSNSRSEMNVSTLELGDSALYLCASSSGYGGAYEQFFGPGTRLTVL.

This clonotype was detected only a few times. The gene calls are TRBV3-1 and TRBJ2-1; tentatively, D is TRBD2 (6 bases). The V end lost 2 bases, the J end lost 4 bases, and 18 bases lay between the germline ends. Germline CDR1 reads LGHDT; CDR2 reads YNNKEL (reference sequence). The CDR3 spans 17 residues. CDR3 residues: CASSQQGTSTGYNEQFF. The CDR3 DNA follows: TGTGCCAGCAGCCAACAAGGGACTTCCACCGGTTACAATGAGCAGTTCTTC.

The rearrangement uses TRBV12-3 or TRBV12-4 and TRBJ1-6; a possible D gene is TRBD1 (5 bases). This CDR3 comprises 14 residues. The germline V and J ends were trimmed by 4 bases and 5 bases, with 9 bases remaining between them. CDR3 protein: CASSSAGNNSPLHF. For the CDR3, the DNA is TGTGCCAGCAGTTCTGCAGGGAATAATTCACCCCTCCACTTT.

V is TRBV12-3 or TRBV12-4 and J is TRBJ2-1; no definite D call. There are 13 residues in the CDR3. V gave up 1 base and J gave up 4 bases, with 5 bases separating them. The CDR3 region is CASSLGQYNEQFF. CDR3 nucleotide sequence: TGTGCCAGCAGTTTAGGTCAGTACAATGAGCAGTTCTTC.

Many counts were recorded for this clonotype. The rearrangement joins TRBV6-5 to TRBJ1-2; D is unclear. Germline loops: CDR1 MNHEY, CDR2 SVGAGI. The CDR3 length is 12 residues. The germline V and J ends were trimmed by 6 bases and 8 bases, with 13 bases remaining between them. Here the CDR3 reads CASRGLSWGYTF. DNA of the CDR3: TGTGCCAGCAGAGGGTTATCGTGGGGCTACACCTTC.

The chain joins TRBV20-1 to TRBJ2-3; either TRBD1 or TRBD2 may fit D (6 bases each). There are 14 residues in the CDR3. The germline CDR1 and CDR2 sequences are DFQATT and SNEGSKA (reference sequence). Written as DNA, the CDR3 is TGCCCTATAAGGGGGGCCCTTAGCACAGATACGCAGTATTTT. Translating gives CPIRGALSTDTQYF.

The chain links TRBV7-9 to TRBJ1-2, with unresolved D. The CDR3 is 15 amino acids. Trimming left V 2 bases short and J 4 bases short, with 14 bases between. CDR1 SEHNR and CDR2 FQNEAQ come from the germline V gene (reference sequence). The CDR3 nucleotides read TGTGCCAGCAGCTTATCGCAAGAGCAGGTCTATGGCTACACCTTC. Its protein product is CASSLSQEQVYGYTF.

This clonotype was seen a few times. The chain has TRBV6-1 and TRBJ1-6; D unclear. V gave up 6 bases and J gave up 10 bases, with 7 bases separating them. Germline V gene lookup returns CDR1 MNHNS and CDR2 SASEGT. The CDR3 extends over 11 amino acids. Written as DNA, the CDR3 is TGTGCCAGCAGAGAACAATCACCCCTCCACTTT. Protein: CASREQSPLHF.

This clonotype was counted a few times. The gene calls are TRBV12-5 and TRBJ1-4; 7 nucleotides match TRBD1. The CDR3 spans 14 residues. With 2 bases clipped from V and 8 bases from J, the junction kept 5 bases outside the gene matches. CDR1 and CDR2 from the germline V gene are LGHNT and FRNRAP. The CDR3 here is CASGLTGVEEKLFF. In DNA form, the CDR3 reads TGTGCTAGTGGTTTGACAGGGGTTGAAGAAAAACTGTTTTTT.

This clonotype was seen only a few times. The chain uses TRBV28 and TRBJ2-7, with D uncertain. From germline, CDR1 is MDHEN and CDR2 SYDVKM. The ends were cut back, 7 bases at V and 3 bases at J, with 16 bases in the middle. CDR3 length: 14 amino acids. The CDR3 spells CASTFIGGSYEQYF. The CDR3 nucleotides are TGTGCCAGCACCTTCATAGGTGGTAGCTACGAGCAGTACTTC.

This clonotype was seen repeatedly, ten times or more. This chain links TRBV14 with TRBJ1-2; D might be TRBD1 (6 bases). Trimming stripped 2 bases from V and 8 bases from J, with 15 bases between. Germline V gene data show CDR1 as SGHDN and CDR2 as FVKESK. The CDR3 is made up of 14 amino acids. This chain's CDR3 is CASSQFGRGDGYTF. For the CDR3, the DNA is TGTGCCAGCAGCCAATTCGGCAGGGGTGACGGCTACACCTTC.

The chain recombines TRBV4-1 with TRBJ2-1; TRBD1 is a possible D gene (5 bases). The CDR3 contains 15 residues. V gave up 0 bases and J gave up 4 bases, with 10 bases separating them. The germline V gene encodes CDR1 MGHRA and CDR2 YSYEKL. The CDR3 DNA reads TGCGCCAGCAGCCAAGAATGGAACAGGTACAATGAGCAGTTCTTC. Residues: CASSQEWNRYNEQFF.

This clonotype was counted many times. The V and J genes are TRBV4-2 and TRBJ2-3; 9 bases agree with TRBD2. Trimming took 0 bases from V and 10 from J; bases not matched to a gene: 11. Germline CDR1 reads LGHNA; CDR2 reads YNFKEQ. This CDR3 has 16 amino acids. For the CDR3, the DNA is TGTGCCAGCAGCCAAGATGTGGCGGGGGGGCCGGGGGCGCAGTATTTT. It encodes CASSQDVAGGPGAQYF.

The table lists this clonotype with a few counts. This chain links TRBV7-2 with TRBJ2-1; D gene ambiguous. This CDR3 spans 15 amino acids. Germline CDR1 SGHTA, CDR2 FQGNSA. Trimming left V 4 bases short and J 6 bases short, with 16 bases between. CDR3 DNA: TGTGCCAGCAGCTCCCACCCGGGTCCGTTCAATGAGCAGTTCTTC. Translation: CASSSHPGPFNEQFF.

In its sample, this clonotype was seen many times. This chain uses TRBV28 with TRBJ1-2; D possibly corresponds to TRBD1 (5 bases). CDR1 MDHEN and CDR2 SYDVKM come from the germline V gene. The CDR3 has 11 amino acids. V lost 11 bases and J lost 3, with 10 bases in between. The CDR3 region is CAGGRDYGYTF. The CDR3, as DNA: TGTGCCGGGGGAAGAGACTATGGCTACACCTTC.

This clonotype was seen repeatedly, ten times or more. This sequence joins TRBV7-8 and TRBJ2-7, with TRBD2 as a possible D gene (5 bases). The V gene's germline CDR1 is SGHVS and CDR2 FQNEAQ. This CDR3 comprises 11 residues. V lost 1 base and J 9 bases, leaving 7 bases between the germline ends. CDR3 in DNA: TGTGCCAGCAGCTTAGGGGAGCGGCAGTACTTC. Protein product: CASSLGERQYF.